The present entry profiles one T cell receptor (beta chain) with its context. Its antigen remains undetermined. No quality values exist for individual bases; no much larger clone is one base distant. Genomic DNA served as template for TCR beta VDJ combination and CDR3 sequence profiling. TCR repertoire sequencing was run on an Illumina HiSeq 2000. As for the original processing: TRBV/TRBJ rearrangement plots, CDR3 size and DJ length profiles, and Simpson's diversity index were used to assess repertoires. The most abundant DNA sequence in the deep sequencing data was defined as the immunodominant clone. CDR3 amino acid sequences were screened for sharing across subjects and compared with published repertoires and the VDJdb database. Through fastp at Q25 and MiXCR, TCRdb rebuilt clones from the public reads, retaining in-frame beta chains. Under each unique CDR3 protein, matching rows form one entry showing the most common genes and DNA. TCRdb's processing, not the authors', yielded these V and J calls. The sample profile shows some 42,000 distinct CDR3 sequences; about 65% of them were found once. Clones ranked in the top ten supply more than 20% of the sample.

V loses 0 bases of germline sequence and J loses 5 bases, and the interval between the two ends is 17 bases. CDR1 and CDR2, looked up from the germline V gene, are MNHEY and SVGAGI. The CDR3 covers 17 residues, taking in both the cysteine and the phenylalanine. The CDR3 DNA has 51 bases and is translated from base 1. The data belong to a study of CD8+CD57+ T cells in acquired aplastic anemia (dated by TCRdb to between 2017 and 2018). Study-level background: A mean of about 3.2 ug of DNA, ranging from about 0.19 to 30 ug, was extracted from sorted CD4+ and CD8+ cells. Healthy donor samples averaged approximately 10 million reads for CD4+ and fewer than 12 million for CD8+ cells.

The study deep-sequenced TCR repertoires of sorted CD4+ and CD8+ blood T cells from severe aplastic anemia patients and healthy subjects. Ficoll-Paque density gradient centrifugation was used to isolate peripheral blood mononuclear cells. CD4+ and CD8+ T cells were sorted by FACS or magnetic beads before DNA extraction. What the work shows at the level of the full study, not this receptor alone: Around 31 CD8+ CDR3 sequences were shared between patients and controls but appeared highly expressed in patients and within their immunodominant clones. CD8+ Simpson's diversity did not differ significantly between patients and healthy controls (P=0.060).

The specimen was sorted CD4+, CD8+, or CD8+CD57+ T cells (not recorded which) from PBMCs. The sequence links TRBV6-5 to TRBJ1-5; matching of 5 bases hints at TRBD1 as the D gene. The sequence came from a human donor in good health, serving as a control. For the CDR3, the sequence is CASSYSGVGPQDQPQHF. The nucleotide sequence reads TGTGCCAGCAGTTACTCTGGGGTGGGACCTCAGGATCAGCCCCAGCATTTT.